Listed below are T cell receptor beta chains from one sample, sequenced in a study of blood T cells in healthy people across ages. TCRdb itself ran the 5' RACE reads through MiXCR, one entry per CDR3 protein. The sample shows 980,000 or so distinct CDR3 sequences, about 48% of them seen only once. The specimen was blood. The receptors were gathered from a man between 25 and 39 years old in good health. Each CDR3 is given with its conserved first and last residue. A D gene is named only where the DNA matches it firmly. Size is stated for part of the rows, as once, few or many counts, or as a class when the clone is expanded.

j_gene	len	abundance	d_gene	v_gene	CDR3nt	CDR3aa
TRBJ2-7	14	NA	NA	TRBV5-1	TGCGCCAGCAGCTCTGCTGACAGTTCCTACGAGCAGTACTTC	CASSSADSSYEQYF
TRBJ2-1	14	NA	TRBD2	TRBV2	TGTGCCAGCAGTGAGCGGGACTATTACAATGAGCAGTTCTTC	CASSERDYYNEQFF
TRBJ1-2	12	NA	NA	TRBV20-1	TGCAGTGCTCTCGGGAGGGGGTATGGCTACACCTTC	CSALGRGYGYTF
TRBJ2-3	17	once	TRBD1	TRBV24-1	TGTGCCACCAGTGATTTGGGCGGGACAGGAAACACAGATACGCAGTATTTT	CATSDLGGTGNTDTQYF
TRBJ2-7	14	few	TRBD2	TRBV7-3	TGTGCCAGCAGCATACTAGCGGGGAGCTACGAGCAGTACTTC	CASSILAGSYEQYF
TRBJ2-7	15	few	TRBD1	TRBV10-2	TGCGCCAGCAGCCTTTCCGGGACAGGGGTTGGAGAGCAGTACTTC	CASSLSGTGVGEQYF
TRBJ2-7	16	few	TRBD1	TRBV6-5	TGTGCCAGCAGTTACGCAGGGGGCGGATCTGTCTACGAGCAGTACTTC	CASSYAGGGSVYEQYF
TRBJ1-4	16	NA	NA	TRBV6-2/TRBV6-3	TGTGCCAGCAGTTACTCTACAGCGAGTCCTAATGAAAAACTGTTTTTT	CASSYSTASPNEKLFF
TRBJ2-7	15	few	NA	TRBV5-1	TGCGCCAGCAGCACGACGACAGGTACGGTCTACGAGCAGTACTTC	CASSTTTGTVYEQYF
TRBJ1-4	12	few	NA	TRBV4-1	TGCGCCAGCAGCCAAGCATACGAAAAACTGTTTTTT	CASSQAYEKLFF
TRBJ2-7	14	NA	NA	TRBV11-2	TGCGCCAGCAGCTTTGCTAGCACCTTCTACGAGCAGTACTTC	CASSFASTFYEQYF
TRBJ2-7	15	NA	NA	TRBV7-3	TGTGCCAGCAGCTTAGGCCCGGGACCGAACTACGAGCAGTACTTC	CASSLGPGPNYEQYF
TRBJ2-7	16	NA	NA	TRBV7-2	TGTGCCAGCAGCCGCCAGACAGGAGGTTCTTCCTACGAGCAGTACTTC	CASSRQTGGSSYEQYF
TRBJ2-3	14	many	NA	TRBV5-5	TGTGCCAGCAGCTTGGAATGGGGCTCAGATACGCAGTATTTT	CASSLEWGSDTQYF
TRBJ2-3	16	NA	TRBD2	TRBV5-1	TGCGCCAGCAGCTCCGTCCTGGCGGGGGAGGAGGATACGCAGTATTTT	CASSSVLAGEEDTQYF
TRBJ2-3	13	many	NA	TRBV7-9	TGCGCCAGCAGCCTTCCTAACACAGATACGCAGTATTTT	CASSLPNTDTQYF
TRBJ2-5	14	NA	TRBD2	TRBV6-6	TGTGCCAGCAGTACCTTTAGCGGGGGAGAGACCCAGTACTTC	CASSTFSGGETQYF
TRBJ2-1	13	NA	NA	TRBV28	TGTGCCAGCAGATTTACAGGGAGTTCCGAGCAGTTCTTC	CASRFTGSSEQFF
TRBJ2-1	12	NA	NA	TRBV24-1	TGTGCCACCAGTGATAGGAATAATGAGCAGTTCTTC	CATSDRNNEQFF
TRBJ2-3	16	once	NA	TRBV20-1	TGCAGTGCTATCCCCCTAGGGAGGGGGGACACAGATACGCAGTATTTT	CSAIPLGRGDTDTQYF
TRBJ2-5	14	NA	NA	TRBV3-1	TGTGCCAGCAGCCCCCTGGTTCAGCAAGAGACCCAGTACTTC	CASSPLVQQETQYF
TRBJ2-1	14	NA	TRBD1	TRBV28	TGCGCCAGCAGGAGACAGGGGAACTACAATGAGCAGTTCTTC	CASRRQGNYNEQFF
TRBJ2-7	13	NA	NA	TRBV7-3	TGTGCCAGCAGCCGATCCGAACGGTACGAGCAGTACTTC	CASSRSERYEQYF
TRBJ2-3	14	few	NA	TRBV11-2	TGTGCCAGCAGCTTTAGCAGAAGCACAGATACGCAGTATTTT	CASSFSRSTDTQYF